The 11 T cell receptor beta chains given below trace back to one sample, sequenced in a study of control samples from healthy donors and cancer patients. The table came from immunoSEQ multiplex PCR; TCRdb's copy has only in-frame clones and leaves some out. The sample carries some 150,000 clones, about 90% recorded once. Source material: blood. The receptors shown here come from a man aged 18 to 30 in good health.

The chain carries TRBV7-9 and TRBJ1-2; 9 bases map to TRBD1. Trimming took 4 bases from V and 6 from J; bases not matched to a gene: 12. The CDR3 is 16 residues long. The germline V gene has CDR1 SEHNR and CDR2 FQNEAQ (reference sequence). CDR3 amino acids: CASSSDLLDRGDGYTF. CDR3 coding DNA: TGTGCCAGCAGCTCGGACCTCTTGGACAGGGGAGATGGCTACACCTTC.

The chain recombines TRBV14 with TRBJ2-3, with D hard to call. CDR1 and CDR2 (germline): SGHDN, FVKESK. CDR3 length equals 17 residues. The V end lost 0 bases, the J end lost 2 bases, and 15 bases lay between the germline ends. CDR3 nucleotide sequence: TGTGCCAGCAGCCAAGATCACAGACAAACTTTCACAGATACGCAGTATTTT. Its translation: CASSQDHRQTFTDTQYF. Variable domain in full (rest from reference TRBV14 and TRBJ2-3): EAGVTQFPSHSVIEKGQTVTLRCDPISGHDNLYWYRRVMGKEIKFLLHFVKESKQDESGMPNNRFLAERTGGTYSTLKVQPAELEDSGVYFCASSQDHRQTFTDTQYFGPGTRLTVL.

The CDR3 spells CASSSSGGALSEQFF. The CDR3, as DNA: TGTGCCAGCAGTTCAAGCGGGGGGGCCCTCAGTGAGCAGTTCTTC. This chain links TRBV7-3 with TRBJ2-1, with TRBD2 identical over 10 bases. Trimming at V came to 6 bases and at J to 9 bases, leaving 11 bases not matched to a gene. The CDR3 totals 15 residues. The germline V gene has CDR1 SGHTA and CDR2 FQGTGA.

V and J are TRBV7-9 and TRBJ1-4, with 7 bases lining up with TRBD1. Trimming removed 5 bases from V and 9 bases from J; junction bases left unmatched: 12. This CDR3 comprises 15 residues. Per germline, CDR1 SEHNR and CDR2 FQNEAQ (reference sequence). CDR3 region: CASSPGDSRVQKLFF. The CDR3 nucleotides are TGTGCCAGCAGCCCGGGGGACAGCAGGGTGCAAAAACTGTTTTTT.

The V call is TRBV5-4, the J call TRBJ2-5; 9 bases agree with TRBD2. The CDR3 has 13 amino acids. Losses at the gene ends were 3 bases for V and 4 bases for J; bases not matched to a gene: 1. Germline V gene sequence: CDR1 SGHNT, CDR2 YYREEE (reference sequence). The CDR3 reads CASSSRGGETQYF. The CDR3 bases are TGTGCCAGCAGCTCGCGGGGGGGAGAGACCCAGTACTTC.

The table lists this clone with a few counts. The J gene is TRBJ1-2, the V gene TRBV15; tentatively, D is TRBD1 (5 bases). V was trimmed by 0 bases and J by 0 bases, leaving 8 bases between them. The length of the CDR3 is 15 residues. From germline, CDR1 is LNHNV and CDR2 YYDKDF (reference sequence). CDR3 nucleotide sequence: TGTGCCACCAGCAGAGATGTGACAGCTAACTATGGCTACACCTTC. It translates to CATSRDVTANYGYTF.

The chain has TRBV19 and TRBJ1-5; D may be TRBD1 (5 bases). The V gene's germline CDR1 is LNHDA and CDR2 SQIVND (reference sequence). The CDR3 is 17 residues long. V was trimmed by 4 bases and J by 5 bases, leaving 21 bases between them. Here the CDR3 reads CASSTLPGVGSYQPQHF. CDR3 coding DNA: TGTGCCAGTAGTACCCTCCCGGGGGTAGGGTCCTATCAGCCCCAGCATTTT.

The V gene is TRBV5-1, the J gene TRBJ2-7, with a possible D match to TRBD2 (5 bases). Trimming took off 0 bases at V and 3 bases at J, with 13 bases between the two ends. This CDR3 comprises 15 residues. The germline CDR1 and CDR2 sequences are SGHRS and YFSETQ. CDR3 sequence: CASSLEADPYYEQYF. The CDR3 nucleotides are TGCGCCAGCAGCTTGGAAGCGGACCCATACTACGAGCAGTACTTC.

V and J are TRBV5-1 and TRBJ1-1, with D unresolved. The CDR3 covers 14 residues. Germline V CDR1 and CDR2: SGHRS, YFSETQ. The germline V and J ends were trimmed by 3 bases and 0 bases, with 9 bases remaining between them. The CDR3 DNA reads TGCGCCAGCAGCTATCAGGATTTGAACACTGAAGCTTTCTTT. It encodes CASSYQDLNTEAFF.

The rearrangement links TRBV4-1 to TRBJ1-6; D gene unclear. The CDR3 covers 17 residues. The V gene's germline CDR1 is MGHRA and CDR2 YSYEKL. V was cut by 0 bases and J by 0 bases, with 9 bases left in between. The CDR3 loop is CASSQEAESSYNSPLHF. The DNA for the CDR3 is TGCGCCAGCAGCCAAGAGGCCGAGAGCTCCTATAATTCACCCCTCCACTTT.

V and J are TRBV19 and TRBJ1-2; 7 bases match TRBD1. Trimming removed 4 bases from V and 3 bases from J; junction bases left unmatched: 2. The CDR3 runs to 13 residues. Germline-derived CDR1 and CDR2 are LNHDA and SQIVND (reference sequence). The CDR3 coding sequence is TGTGCCAGTAGTAGAGACAGGGACTATGGCTACACCTTC. It encodes CASSRDRDYGYTF.